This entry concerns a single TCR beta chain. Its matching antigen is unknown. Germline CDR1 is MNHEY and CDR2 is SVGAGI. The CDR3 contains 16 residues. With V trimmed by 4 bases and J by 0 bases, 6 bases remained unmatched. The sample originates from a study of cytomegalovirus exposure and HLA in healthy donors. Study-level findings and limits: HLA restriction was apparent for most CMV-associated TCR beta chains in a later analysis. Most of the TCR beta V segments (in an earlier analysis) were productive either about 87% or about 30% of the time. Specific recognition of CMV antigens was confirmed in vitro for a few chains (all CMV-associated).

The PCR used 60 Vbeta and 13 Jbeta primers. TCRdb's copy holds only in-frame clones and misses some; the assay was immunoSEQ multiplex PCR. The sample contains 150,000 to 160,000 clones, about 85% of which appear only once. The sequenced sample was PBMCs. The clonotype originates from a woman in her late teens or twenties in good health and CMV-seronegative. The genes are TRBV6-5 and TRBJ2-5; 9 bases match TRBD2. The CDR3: CASSWGLARYQETQYF. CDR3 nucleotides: TGTGCCAGCAGTTGGGGACTAGCCAGGTACCAAGAGACCCAGTACTTC.